This entry lists 31 T cell receptor beta chains sequenced from one sample in a study of blood T cell repertoires in COVID-19. The protocol was immunoSEQ multiplex PCR, while the TCRdb copy is restricted to in-frame clones and leaves out a portion. The data hold around 60,000 clones, with roughly four fifths observed a single time. The sequenced sample was peripheral blood. The receptors come from a man older than 75 with acute or convalescent COVID-19.

This clone occurred many times. This chain connects TRBV24-1 to TRBJ2-1, with D tentatively TRBD1 (6 bases). The germline V and J ends were trimmed by 3 bases and 0 bases, with 17 bases remaining between them. The V gene's germline CDR1 is KGHDR and CDR2 SFDVKD. The CDR3 extends over 18 amino acids. CDR3 sequence (DNA): TGTGCCACCAGTGATAACACGGCCGGGACATACTCCTACAATGAGCAGTTCTTC. This codes for CATSDNTAGTYSYNEQFF.

The chain employs TRBV5-5 and TRBJ1-2; TRBD1 matches 8 bases. From germline, CDR1 is SGHKS and CDR2 YYEKEE (reference sequence). Unmatched junction bases numbered 3, after V lost 4 bases and J lost 4 bases. The CDR3 is made up of 13 amino acids. The CDR3 protein is CASSRTGIYGYTF. The DNA of the CDR3 is TGTGCCAGCAGCCGGACAGGGATCTATGGCTACACCTTC. The entire variable domain, with the rest obtained from reference TRBV5-5 and TRBJ1-2, is as follows: DAGVTQSPTHLIKTRGQQVTLRCSPISGHKSVSWYQQVLGQGPQFIFQYYEKEERGRGNFPDRFSARQFPNYSSELNVNALLLGDSALYLCASSRTGIYGYTFGSGTRLTVV.

The V gene is TRBV9, the J gene TRBJ2-2; 12 bases line up with TRBD2. This CDR3 comprises 15 residues. The germline CDR1 and CDR2 sequences are SGDLS and YYNGEE. V gave up 3 bases and J gave up 7 bases; unmatched junction bases: 4. CDR3 sequence reads: CASSALAGGDGELFF. CDR3 DNA sequence: TGTGCCAGCAGCGCCCTAGCGGGGGGGGACGGGGAGCTGTTTTTT.

About this clone: Germline is not matched at one junction end, which may reflect a read error. This rearrangement joins TRBV19 to TRBJ2-7; 8 nucleotides align to TRBD1. The length of the CDR3 is 15 residues. Germline V CDR1 and CDR2: LNHDA, SQIVND (reference sequence). The CDR3 reads CASSTLGQGSLEQYF. The CDR3 bases are TGTGCCAGCAGTACTCTCGGACAGGGTAGCTTGGAGCAGTACTTC.

This chain joins TRBV28 and TRBJ1-1; TRBD1 aligns across 9 bases. The CDR3 spans 17 residues. J lost 3 bases, V lost 5 bases, and 13 bases had no gene match. CDR1 and CDR2 from the germline V gene are MDHEN and SYDVKM. The CDR3 loop reads CASSAPQGAIADTEAFF. The CDR3 nucleotides are TGTGCCAGCAGTGCACCACAGGGGGCAATAGCGGACACTGAAGCTTTCTTT. Supplemented by reference TRBV28 and TRBJ1-1, the full variable domain reads DVKVTQSSRYLVKRTGEKVFLECVQDMDHENMFWYRQDPGLGLRLIYFSYDVKMKEKGDIPEGYSVSREKKERFSLILESASTNQTSMYLCASSAPQGAIADTEAFFGQGTRLTVV.

Notes on this clone: The sample carries other DNA sequences with the same CDR3. This rearrangement joins TRBV10-3 to TRBJ1-5, with a weak D call TRBD1 (6 bases). Trimming left V 0 bases short and J 5 bases short, with 8 bases between. CDR1 ENHRY and CDR2 SYGVKD come from the germline V gene. The CDR3 length is 14 residues. Here the CDR3 reads CAISESGGHQPQHF. CDR3 DNA: TGTGCCATCAGTGAGTCAGGGGGACATCAGCCCCAGCATTTT.

V and J are TRBV19 and TRBJ1-2; the D is unclear. Deletions cut 3 bases from V and 4 bases from J, with 12 bases between. The CDR3 is made up of 14 amino acids. CDR1 and CDR2 from the germline V gene are LNHDA and SQIVND (reference sequence). The CDR3 reads CASSISPGLYGYTF. The CDR3 coding sequence is TGTGCCAGTAGTATCTCGCCAGGACTCTATGGCTACACCTTC.

The rearrangement uses TRBV7-2 and TRBJ2-3; unclear D gene. The CDR3 is made up of 12 amino acids. Germline CDR1 reads SGHTA; CDR2 reads FQGNSA. Trimming cost V 5 bases and J 2 bases, with 5 bases left between them. CDR3 in amino acids: CASSANTDTQYF. CDR3 nucleotides: TGTGCCAGCAGCGCGAACACAGATACGCAGTATTTT.

The V and J genes are TRBV19 and TRBJ2-1, with D unresolved. Trimming shortened V by 3 bases and J by 0 bases, and 9 bases separated the two germline ends. CDR3 length: 15 amino acids. Germline CDR1 is LNHDA and CDR2 is SQIVND (reference sequence). CDR3 bases: TGTGCCAGTAGTATCTCCCGGAGCTCCTACAATGAGCAGTTCTTC. It codes for CASSISRSSYNEQFF. Full variable domain (missing parts from reference TRBV19 and TRBJ2-1): DGGITQSPKYLFRKEGQNVTLSCEQNLNHDAMYWYRQDPGQGLRLIYYSQIVNDFQKGDIAEGYSVSREKKESFPLTVTSAQKNPTAFYLCASSISRSSYNEQFFGPGTRLTVL.

This chain connects TRBV27 to TRBJ2-7, with a possible D match to TRBD2 (6 bases). The V gene lost 6 bases and the J gene lost 7 bases, with 16 bases spanning the gap. The CDR3 totals 13 residues. Germline loops: CDR1 MNHEY, CDR2 SMNVEV (reference sequence). DNA for the CDR3: TGTGCCAGCAGACCCCAGGGTGGAGGGGAGCAGTACTTC. Its translation: CASRPQGGGEQYF.

V gene TRBV11-3 combines with J gene TRBJ2-5; 7 bases are shared with TRBD1. The V gene end was trimmed by 5 bases and the J gene end by 0 bases; junction bases not matched to a gene: 6. The CDR3 length is 15 residues. CDR1 is SGHNT, CDR2 YENEEA, per germline. CDR3 residues: CASSNNRGYQETQYF. DNA for the CDR3: TGTGCCAGCAGCAATAACAGGGGTTACCAAGAGACCCAGTACTTC.

The chain is built from TRBV9 and TRBJ2-5, with 11 bases aligning to TRBD1. V was clipped by 3 bases and J by 7 bases; unmatched bases: 14. CDR3 length equals 17 residues. Per the germline V gene, CDR1 is SGDLS and CDR2 is YYNGEE. CDR3 in amino acids: CASSANGTGGLRGTQYF. In DNA, the CDR3 is TGTGCCAGCAGCGCCAACGGGACAGGGGGTCTCCGTGGGACCCAGTACTTC.

This chain links TRBV5-1 with TRBJ2-7, with D perhaps matching TRBD1 (5 bases). The CDR3 is 14 amino acids. Germline loops: CDR1 SGHRS, CDR2 YFSETQ. V was shortened by 1 base and J by 1 base, with 9 bases between the two germline ends. CDR3 nucleotides: TGCGCCAGCAGCTTGCAGGGCGAATCCTACGAGCAGTACTTC. Translation: CASSLQGESYEQYF. The full variable domain, its missing parts supplied by reference TRBV5-1 and TRBJ2-7, is KAGVTQTPRYLIKTRGQQVTLSCSPISGHRSVSWYQQTPGQGLQFLFEYFSETQRNKGNFPGRFSGRQFSNSRSEMNVSTLELGDSALYLCASSLQGESYEQYFGPGTRLTVT.

The chain is built from TRBV18 and TRBJ2-5; D may be TRBD1 (5 bases). The germline gives CDR1 KGHSH, CDR2 LQKENI. This CDR3 comprises 14 residues. Trimming removed 2 bases at V and 2 bases at J, with 9 bases between. The CDR3 sequence is CASSPGAKQETQYF. The CDR3 DNA sequence: TGTGCCAGCTCACCAGGGGCAAAACAAGAGACCCAGTACTTC.

This clone was seen just once. The V call is TRBV19, the J call TRBJ2-1, with 8 bases aligning to TRBD2. Germline V gene data show CDR1 as LNHDA and CDR2 as SQIVND (reference sequence). The CDR3 is 17 amino acids. The V gene end was trimmed by 4 bases and the J gene end by 0 bases; junction bases not matched to a gene: 8. The CDR3 DNA reads as TGTGCCAGTAGTACAATGGCGCGGGGGGCCTCCTACAATGAGCAGTTCTTC. It translates to CASSTMARGASYNEQFF. Full variable domain (rest looked up from reference TRBV19 and TRBJ2-1): DGGITQSPKYLFRKEGQNVTLSCEQNLNHDAMYWYRQDPGQGLRLIYYSQIVNDFQKGDIAEGYSVSREKKESFPLTVTSAQKNPTAFYLCASSTMARGASYNEQFFGPGTRLTVL.

The chain joins TRBV18 to TRBJ2-1; TRBD1 aligns across 8 bases. Germline CDR1 and CDR2: KGHSH and LQKENI. The CDR3 loop spans 14 amino acids. V was pared by 2 bases and J by 8 bases, with 5 bases of the junction left unmatched. CDR3 DNA: TGTGCCAGCTCACCAACGACAGGGGACGATGAGCAGTTCTTC. Translated: CASSPTTGDDEQFF.

The V gene is TRBV28, the J gene TRBJ1-6; 9 nucleotides match TRBD1. With 5 bases clipped from V and 9 bases from J, the junction kept 5 bases outside the gene matches. Germline V gene data show CDR1 as MDHEN and CDR2 as SYDVKM. The CDR3 totals 14 residues. The CDR3 coding sequence is TGTGCCAGCAGTCCAGCGACAGGGGGTTCACCCCTCCACTTT. This sequence encodes CASSPATGGSPLHF.

The CDR3 loop is CASSQYRDREAKNIQYF. CDR3 sequence (DNA): TGCGCCAGCAGTCAATACCGGGACAGGGAAGCCAAAAACATTCAGTACTTC. J is TRBJ2-4 and V is TRBV23-1, with TRBD1 matching over 9 bases. TRBV23-1 is an ORF; its function is uncertain. Trimming cost V 1 base and J 0 bases; bases outside gene matches: 4. The CDR3 sequence is 17 residues long.

The V gene is TRBV5-1, the J gene TRBJ1-3; 7 bases line up with TRBD1. This CDR3 spans 17 amino acids. V was pared by 3 bases and J by 0 bases, with 9 bases of the junction left unmatched. Germline V gene lookup returns CDR1 SGHRS and CDR2 YFSETQ. CDR3 DNA sequence: TGCGCCAGCAGCTCGGGCGACAGGGATCCCTCTGGAAACACCATATATTTT. Its translation: CASSSGDRDPSGNTIYF.

There are a few counts of this clone. The chain uses TRBV19 and TRBJ1-3, with D uncertain. This CDR3 is built from 16 residues. V lost 5 bases and J 4 bases, leaving 18 bases between the germline ends. CDR1 is LNHDA and CDR2 is SQIVND in the germline V gene (reference sequence). The CDR3 reads CASSEASVTRGNTIYF. The CDR3 DNA reads TGTGCCAGTAGTGAGGCGAGCGTTACGAGAGGAAACACCATATATTTT.

This clone was observed a handful of times. The chain joins TRBV5-1 to TRBJ2-5; D not resolved. CDR1 SGHRS and CDR2 YFSETQ come from the germline V gene. Trimming removed 2 bases at V and 5 bases at J, with 7 bases between. This CDR3 is 12 amino acids long. In DNA, the CDR3 is TGCGCCAGCAGCTTTAGTTTGGAGACCCAGTACTTC. This translates into CASSFSLETQYF.

For this clone: Germline and junction disagree at one end, which may indicate a read error. J is TRBJ1-2 and V is TRBV9; no reliable D call. This CDR3 is built from 10 residues. Looked up from germline, CDR1 is SGDLS and CDR2 is YYNGEE. CDR3 sequence reads: CASSPRVGAF. CDR3 in DNA: TGTGCCAGCAGCCCCCGTGTTGGAGCCTTC.

For this clone: A read error may produce the germline difference seen at one junction end. This rearrangement joins TRBV11-3 to TRBJ2-5; 9 bases agree with TRBD2. The CDR3 runs 14 residues. CDR1 and CDR2 (germline): SGHNT, YENEEA. In nucleotides, the CDR3 is TGTGCCAGCAGTTTAGCGGGGGACCAAGAGACCCAGTACTTC. This codes for CASSLAGDQETQYF.

This chain links TRBV11-2 with TRBJ1-2; the D gene is possibly TRBD1 (6 bases). There are 13 residues in the CDR3. Germline lookup yields CDR1 SGHAT and CDR2 FQNNGV. Deletions cut 3 bases from V and 7 bases from J, with 12 bases between. The CDR3 DNA follows: TGTGCCAGCAGCTTTACAGGGCCAGGTGGCTACACCTTC. It codes for CASSFTGPGGYTF.

The V gene is TRBV11-2, the J gene TRBJ2-5; 8 bases are a match to TRBD1. CDR1 SGHAT and CDR2 FQNNGV come from the germline V gene. J gave up 7 bases and V 0 bases, and 7 bases lay outside the gene matches. This CDR3 region has 15 residues. DNA of the CDR3: TGTGCCAGCAGCTTAGAGAGGGACAGGCCAGCGACCCAGTACTTC. The encoded protein is CASSLERDRPATQYF.

The V call is TRBV19, the J call TRBJ2-7; 7 nucleotides agree with TRBD1. V was pared by 8 bases and J by 5 bases, with 12 bases of the junction left unmatched. This CDR3 is built from 14 residues. Germline V gene data show CDR1 as LNHDA and CDR2 as SQIVND (reference sequence). In DNA, the CDR3 is TGTGCCAGTCGTTTCACCGGGACAGCTCACGAGCAGTACTTC. Its protein is CASRFTGTAHEQYF. The full variable domain, completed using reference TRBV19 and TRBJ2-7, is DGGITQSPKYLFRKEGQNVTLSCEQNLNHDAMYWYRQDPGQGLRLIYYSQIVNDFQKGDIAEGYSVSREKKESFPLTVTSAQKNPTAFYLCASRFTGTAHEQYFGPGTRLTVT.

The chain links TRBV20-1 to TRBJ1-5; D is possibly TRBD1 (5 bases). Germline lookup yields CDR1 DFQATT and CDR2 SNEGSKA (reference sequence). There are 15 residues in the CDR3. Trimming removed 3 bases at V and 2 bases at J, with 14 bases between. CDR3 residues: CSASGGKGGNQPQHF. In DNA, the CDR3 is TGCAGTGCTAGTGGGGGAAAAGGGGGCAATCAGCCCCAGCATTTT.

The chain joins TRBV6-6 to TRBJ1-2; D ambiguous. Trimming removed 2 bases at V and 0 bases at J, with 10 bases between. This CDR3 contains 15 residues. From germline, CDR1 is MNHNY and CDR2 SVGAGI (reference sequence). The chain's CDR3 is CASSYPQSSNYGYTF. The CDR3 DNA reads as TGTGCCAGCAGTTACCCTCAGTCGTCTAACTATGGCTACACCTTC.

The genes are TRBV19 and TRBJ1-1, with TRBD1 identical over 8 bases. After removal of 6 bases from V and 6 bases from J, the junction contained 9 bases not matched to a gene. CDR1 is LNHDA, CDR2 SQIVND, per germline (reference sequence). The CDR3 extends over 14 amino acids. The CDR3 protein is CASSQQGVDAEAFF. Here the CDR3 DNA reads TGTGCCAGTAGCCAACAGGGGGTGGACGCTGAAGCTTTCTTT.

The chain uses TRBV18 and TRBJ1-1; 8 bases agree with TRBD1. The CDR3 contains 15 residues. Germline CDR1 KGHSH, CDR2 LQKENI. V lost 3 bases to trimming and J lost 1 base; unmatched junction nucleotides: 4. CDR3 in DNA: TGTGCCAGCTCACCTAGACAGGGGACGAACACTGAAGCTTTCTTT. Amino acids: CASSPRQGTNTEAFF.

CDR3 DNA sequence: TGTGCCAGCTCCGGACCCCTGCCAGGGGCGGGCGGGGAGCTGTTTTTT. Protein product: CASSGPLPGAGGELFF. This chain links TRBV18 with TRBJ2-2; TRBD1 might be the D (6 bases). Looked up from germline, CDR1 is KGHSH and CDR2 is LQKENI. V was pared by 6 bases and J by 7 bases, with 21 bases between. This CDR3 spans 16 amino acids.